These 25 T cell receptor beta chains share one sample of origin, sequenced in a study of blood T cell repertoires in COVID-19. Data came from immunoSEQ multiplex PCR; TCRdb stores just in-frame clones and leaves some out. Of over 150,000 clones listed, 70% to 90% are singletons. The specimen sequenced was peripheral blood. Source of these receptors: a woman aged 60 to 75 with COVID-19, enrolled during active disease.

This sequence joins TRBV18 and TRBJ1-6, with 9 nucleotides matching TRBD1. CDR3 length equals 16 residues. Trimming cost V 2 bases and J 4 bases; bases outside gene matches: 3. Germline CDR1 KGHSH, CDR2 LQKENI. The CDR3 DNA follows: TGTGCCAGCTCACCAGCGACAGGGGGTTATAATTCACCCCTCCACTTT. This encodes CASSPATGGYNSPLHF.

The chain joins TRBV6-5 to TRBJ1-5; D call uncertain. V lost 6 bases to trimming and J lost 5 bases, with 11 bases between them. Germline loops: CDR1 MNHEY, CDR2 SVGAGI. The CDR3 is 13 residues long. The CDR3 spells CASRDGRDQPQHF. The CDR3 DNA reads TGTGCCAGCAGGGACGGGAGGGATCAGCCCCAGCATTTT.

The DNA of the CDR3 is TGTGCCACCACCGATCGAGGGGAGGTTTCACCCCTCCACTTT. Translating it yields CATTDRGEVSPLHF. The chain recombines TRBV6-5 with TRBJ1-6, with a weak D call TRBD1 (5 bases). The CDR3 loop spans 14 amino acids. Trimming took off 10 bases at V and 9 bases at J, with 19 bases between the two ends. Per germline, CDR1 MNHEY and CDR2 SVGAGI.

V usage is TRBV11-2 and J usage is TRBJ1-6; D is undetermined. The ends were cut back, 5 bases at V and 12 bases at J, with 11 bases in the middle. CDR3 length: 12 amino acids. Germline lookup yields CDR1 SGHAT and CDR2 FQNNGV. The CDR3 region is CASSLPGGPLHF. DNA of the CDR3: TGTGCCAGCAGCCTCCCGGGTGGACCCCTCCACTTT.

This clone was recorded a few times. The J gene is TRBJ2-7, the V gene TRBV11-2, with D possibly TRBD2 on 7 matching bases. Trimming stripped 6 bases from V and 6 bases from J, with 21 bases between. Germline CDR1 reads SGHAT; CDR2 reads FQNNGV. CDR3 length: 15 residues. The DNA for the CDR3 is TGTGCCAGCAGTCCGACTCGGGGGGCCGCCCCCGAGCAGTACTTC. Its protein is CASSPTRGAAPEQYF.

This clone was detected a few times. The chain links TRBV14 to TRBJ1-1; maybe TRBD1 (6 bases). The germline V gene has CDR1 SGHDN and CDR2 FVKESK. CDR3 length: 15 residues. Deletions cut 3 bases from V and 1 base from J, with 12 bases between. The CDR3 is CASSQAGTKNTEAFF. The CDR3 nucleotides are TGTGCCAGCAGCCAGGCCGGGACAAAGAACACTGAAGCTTTCTTT.

The chain employs TRBV27 and TRBJ1-2, with D tentatively TRBD1 (6 bases). CDR1 is MNHEY, CDR2 SMNVEV, per germline (reference sequence). Deletions cut 4 bases from V and 3 bases from J, with 12 bases between. This CDR3 comprises 14 residues. CDR3 bases: TGTGCCAGCAGTTCTACAGGGTCCGACTATGGCTACACCTTC. Translation: CASSSTGSDYGYTF.

The rearrangement links TRBV6-5 to TRBJ1-3; D gene uncertain. V was pared by 2 bases and J by 8 bases, with 16 bases between. The CDR3 extends over 15 amino acids. The germline CDR1 and CDR2 sequences are MNHEY and SVGAGI. The CDR3 spells CASSYTGLLGDTIYF. CDR3 coding DNA: TGTGCCAGCAGTTACACCGGACTGCTCGGGGACACCATATATTTT.

This clone was seen only once. J is TRBJ1-3 and V is TRBV3-1 (or the pseudogene TRBV3-2), with 9 bases lining up with TRBD1. The germline CDR1 and CDR2 sequences are LGHDT and YNNKEL (reference sequence). V lost 4 bases and J lost 5; bases outside the gene matches: 6. CDR3 size: 15 residues. CDR3: CASSPRTGERNTIYF. CDR3 DNA: TGTGCCAGCAGCCCCCGGACAGGGGAAAGAAACACCATATATTTT.

V usage is TRBV7-8 and J usage is TRBJ2-1; unclear D gene. This CDR3 is built from 13 residues. Germline V CDR1 and CDR2: SGHVS, FQNEAQ. V lost 2 bases to trimming and J lost 5 bases, with 7 bases between them. This CDR3 reads CASSLLRNNEQFF. In DNA, the CDR3 is TGTGCCAGCAGCTTACTCAGAAACAATGAGCAGTTCTTC.

The chain couples TRBV14 to TRBJ1-1; D call uncertain. CDR3 length: 15 amino acids. The germline V gene has CDR1 SGHDN and CDR2 FVKESK. Trimming removed 4 bases from V and 0 bases from J, with 12 bases in between. The CDR3 bases are TGTGCCAGCAGCCGGTACCGGGTGATGAACACTGAAGCTTTCTTT. This gives the protein CASSRYRVMNTEAFF.

This chain uses TRBV24-1 with TRBJ1-2; 7 nucleotides agree with TRBD1. Germline V gene sequence: CDR1 KGHDR, CDR2 SFDVKD. The J segment lost 4 bases and the V segment lost 3 bases, leaving 7 bases of the junction unmatched. CDR3 length: 15 amino acids. The CDR3 loop is CATSDRTGQVYGYTF. CDR3 bases: TGTGCCACCAGTGATCGGACAGGACAGGTCTATGGCTACACCTTC.

This sequence joins TRBV5-1 and TRBJ2-3; D may be TRBD1 (5 bases). Germline V gene sequence: CDR1 SGHRS, CDR2 YFSETQ. The CDR3 totals 15 residues. V lost 0 bases to trimming and J lost 4 bases, with 12 bases between them. The DNA for the CDR3 is TGCGCCAGCAGCTTGGGACAGTTGAGTGCAGATACGCAGTATTTT. As protein: CASSLGQLSADTQYF.

This clone was counted between two and nine times. The rearrangement joins TRBV4-2 to TRBJ2-7; possibly TRBD1 for D (7 bases). Germline V gene sequence: CDR1 LGHNA, CDR2 YNFKEQ. This CDR3 comprises 16 residues. V lost 4 bases and J 2 bases, leaving 18 bases between the germline ends. CDR3 DNA: TGTGCCAGCAGCCGAGACCTTGGCGGGACAGCCTACGAGCAGTACTTC. Translated, it gives CASSRDLGGTAYEQYF.

This clone was observed a handful of times. This sequence joins TRBV5-4 and TRBJ1-2; TRBD1 might be the D (6 bases). The CDR3 totals 14 residues. CDR1 is SGHNT, CDR2 YYREEE, per germline (reference sequence). V was clipped by 3 bases and J by 0 bases, with 9 bases between them. The CDR3: CASSSQGTNYGYTF. For the CDR3, the DNA is TGTGCCAGCAGCTCACAGGGAACTAACTATGGCTACACCTTC.

The CDR3 here is CASSPLAGGYNEQFF. CDR3 DNA sequence: TGTGCCAGCAGCCCCTTAGCGGGAGGTTACAATGAGCAGTTCTTC. This rearrangement joins TRBV11-2 to TRBJ2-1, with 10 bases matching TRBD2. V lost 5 bases to trimming and J lost 4 bases; unmatched junction nucleotides: 5. The CDR3 is made up of 15 amino acids. Germline V gene lookup returns CDR1 SGHAT and CDR2 FQNNGV.

V is TRBV28 and J is TRBJ1-5, with 8 nucleotides matching TRBD1. CDR1 and CDR2 from the germline V gene are MDHEN and SYDVKM. The CDR3 consists of 12 residues. The junction had 10 bases not matched to a gene; V was cut back by 6 bases and J by 15 bases. CDR3 DNA sequence: TGTGCCAGCAGACCCGGACAGGGCCCCTTGCATTTT. Protein: CASRPGQGPLHF.

This clone showed up just once. V usage is TRBV3-1 (or the pseudogene TRBV3-2) and J usage is TRBJ2-5; 7 nucleotides line up with TRBD1. Germline V gives CDR1 LGHDT, CDR2 YNNKEL (reference sequence). This CDR3 spans 15 amino acids. The ends lost 1 base at V and 4 bases at J; junction bases unmatched: 6. DNA of the CDR3: TGTGCCAGCAGCCAAGGACAGGGCCTAAGAGAGACCCAGTACTTC. It yields the protein CASSQGQGLRETQYF.

A single count supports this clone. The chain uses TRBV6-2 or TRBV6-3 and TRBJ1-4; 9 bases align to TRBD1. This CDR3 has 17 residues. CDR1 is MNHEY, CDR2 SVGEGT, per germline. The ends lost 4 bases at V and 3 bases at J; junction bases unmatched: 9. DNA for the CDR3: TGTGCCAGCAGTTCCCAGGACAGGGGTCGCTCTAATGAAAAACTGTTTTTT. It codes for CASSSQDRGRSNEKLFF.

The genes are TRBV10-3 and TRBJ2-7; weak D call: TRBD2 (6 bases). Trimming removed 7 bases from V and 3 bases from J, with 31 bases in between. Germline V CDR1 and CDR2: ENHRY, SYGVKD. There are 19 residues in the CDR3. The chain's CDR3 is CAITPRRERLMPSLYEQYF. The DNA of the CDR3 is TGTGCCATCACCCCCCGGAGGGAACGTCTGATGCCCTCCCTCTACGAGCAGTACTTC.

CDR3 sequence: CASSLGVGVAGNTIYF. The DNA of the CDR3 is TGTGCCAGCAGCTTGGGGGTTGGAGTGGCTGGAAACACCATATATTTT. This sequence joins TRBV5-4 and TRBJ1-3; D remains ambiguous. Trimming shortened V by 0 bases and J by 2 bases, and 12 bases separated the two germline ends. The CDR3 loop spans 16 amino acids. CDR1 is SGHNT, CDR2 YYREEE, per germline (reference sequence).

The gene calls are TRBV5-5 and TRBJ2-1; 7 positions match TRBD1. The CDR3 is made up of 13 amino acids. J lost 3 bases, V lost 7 bases, and 4 bases had no gene match. Germline V gene data show CDR1 as SGHKS and CDR2 as YYEKEE (reference sequence). CDR3 sequence (DNA): TGTGCCAGCGGTGACAGGGTCTACAATGAGCAGTTCTTC. It translates to CASGDRVYNEQFF.

This chain links TRBV5-1 with TRBJ1-5; no firm D call. Germline V CDR1 and CDR2: SGHRS, YFSETQ. CDR3 length: 15 residues. The V end was cut by 3 bases, the J end by 0 bases, with 10 bases between. This CDR3 is CASSSNQVSNQPQHF. In DNA, the CDR3 is TGCGCCAGCAGCTCCAATCAGGTTAGCAATCAGCCCCAGCATTTT.

The rearrangement links TRBV5-1 to TRBJ2-7; TRBD1 agrees at 9 bases. V shed 4 bases, J shed 5 bases, and the junction held 4 bases outside the gene matches. This CDR3 has 13 residues. Germline V gene sequence: CDR1 SGHRS, CDR2 YFSETQ. In DNA, the CDR3 is TGCGCCAGCAGCGGACAGGGGAGCGACGAGCAGTACTTC. It codes for CASSGQGSDEQYF.

The V and J genes are TRBV3-1 (or the pseudogene TRBV3-2) and TRBJ2-1; D unclear. Germline V gives CDR1 LGHDT, CDR2 YNNKEL (reference sequence). With 6 bases removed from V and 0 bases from J, the gap between germline ends came to 9 bases. CDR3 length equals 14 residues. The CDR3 protein is CASRRGGSYNEQFF. For the CDR3, the DNA is TGTGCCAGCAGGAGAGGCGGCTCCTACAATGAGCAGTTCTTC.